This entry features one TCR beta chain sequence. V was clipped by 6 bases and J by 3 bases, with 12 bases between them. Germline lookup yields CDR1 SNHLY and CDR2 FYNNEI. CDR3 size: 14 residues. The data stem from a study of CD8 T cells in Susac syndrome. Multiple sclerosis controls were treatment-naive patients with stable or active relapsing-remitting disease. The RNA, about 0.45 to 1 ug, was put through reverse transcription using random hexamers. immunoSEQ multiplex PCR amplified TCR beta CDR3 across 54 Vbeta, 13 Jbeta. TCRdb recomputed calls from the immunoSEQ multiplex PCR reads with MiXCR, one row per CDR3 protein. Of around 150,000 distinct CDR3 sequences in the sample, roughly 95% are singletons; the top ten hold about 0.086%.

This receptor was obtained from a human donor with multiple sclerosis. The sample consisted of CD4+ T cells from PBMCs. The chain employs TRBV2 and TRBJ1-5, with D possibly TRBD1 on 6 matching bases. The CDR3 is CASRLGQNNQPQHF. DNA for the CDR3: TGTGCCAGCAGGCTCGGACAGAACAATCAGCCCCAGCATTTT.